This T cell receptor (beta chain) was captured by sequencing in a study of CD8+ T cells in alopecia areata. Study-level findings and limits: Normal-skin resident alphabeta T cells also appear among scalp sample sequences. Compared with normal scalp, lesional scalp had higher clonality and more expanded CD8+ clones. Shared TCR sequences were less clear between patients than in mice, possibly partly from HLA diversity.

Cell sorting was applied to PBMCs, and CD4+ and CD8+ T cells were collected. The CDR3 has 13 residues. Germline CDR1 and CDR2: GTSNPN and SVGIG (reference sequence). Between the trimmed V and J ends, which lost 0 bases and 6 bases, there was a span of 10 bases. The sequencing template was cDNA reverse transcribed from extracted RNA. TCRdb's copy holds only in-frame clones and misses some; the assay was immunoSEQ multiplex PCR. Of over 150,000 clones listed, just over 55% are singletons. Worth noting for this clone: The antigen remains undetermined.

The chain uses TRBV30 and TRBJ2-3, with unresolved D. This TCR was recovered from a human donor in good health. Source material: CD8+ T cells sorted from blood. The DNA of the CDR3 is TGTGCCTGGAGTGTAATCCCCACTGATACGCAGTATTTT. It is translated as CAWSVIPTDTQYF.